Shown below are 28 T cell receptor beta chains from a single sample sequenced in a study of T cell responses to AZD1222 COVID-19 vaccine. Measured with immunoSEQ multiplex PCR; TCRdb has only the in-frame clones, and not every one. The sample has approximately 150,000 clones, around 87% seen once; the top ten hold around 3%. The starting material was peripheral blood, obtained on day 0 of AZD1222 vaccination. The origin of the receptors is an adult in good health.

The V call is TRBV5-1, the J call TRBJ1-1; 10 bases align to TRBD1. The J segment lost 6 bases and the V segment lost 4 bases, leaving 9 bases of the junction unmatched. This CDR3 contains 15 residues. Germline V lookup: CDR1 SGHRS, CDR2 YFSETQ. CDR3 protein: CASSIETGGIAEAFF. CDR3 in DNA: TGCGCCAGCAGCATAGAGACAGGGGGCATCGCTGAAGCTTTCTTT.

This chain uses TRBV5-5 with TRBJ1-1; D gene uncertain. The CDR3 extends over 12 amino acids. Trimming shortened V by 1 base and J by 7 bases, and 8 bases separated the two germline ends. The germline gives CDR1 SGHKS, CDR2 YYEKEE (reference sequence). Written as DNA, the CDR3 is TGTGCCAGCAGCTTGACTGGATATGAAGCTTTCTTT. Amino acid sequence: CASSLTGYEAFF.

This clone turned up a few times. This sequence joins TRBV5-1 and TRBJ2-7; possibly TRBD2 for D (5 bases). Germline values: CDR1 SGHRS, CDR2 YFSETQ. The CDR3 has 15 residues. V shed 4 bases and J shed 4 bases, with 18 bases lying between them. The CDR3 bases are TGCGCCAGCAGCCCCGGGCCGAGGGAGCCATACGAGCAGTACTTC. It encodes CASSPGPREPYEQYF.

The chain employs TRBV14 and TRBJ2-5, with TRBD2 identical over 8 bases. CDR3 length: 17 residues. Germline V lookup: CDR1 SGHDN, CDR2 FVKESK. The J segment lost 2 bases and the V segment lost 0 bases, leaving 8 bases of the junction unmatched. The CDR3 region has the DNA TGTGCCAGCAGCCAAGAGGAGGGACTAGACTTTCAAGAGACCCAGTACTTC. Translated, it gives CASSQEEGLDFQETQYF. The variable domain in full, completed from reference TRBV14 and TRBJ2-5, reads EAGVTQFPSHSVIEKGQTVTLRCDPISGHDNLYWYRRVMGKEIKFLLHFVKESKQDESGMPNNRFLAERTGGTYSTLKVQPAELEDSGVYFCASSQEEGLDFQETQYFGPGTRLLVL.

Only a few counts were recorded for this clone. The gene calls are TRBV5-6 and TRBJ1-3; unclear D gene. CDR1 and CDR2 from the germline V gene are SGHDT and YYEEEE. There are 15 residues in the CDR3. The V end was cut by 0 bases, the J end by 0 bases, with 7 bases between. The CDR3 region has the DNA TGTGCCAGCAGCTTGGCTGCCGTCTCTGGAAACACCATATATTTT. This gives the protein CASSLAAVSGNTIYF. Full variable domain (remainder filled in from reference TRBV5-6 and TRBJ1-3): DAGVTQSPTHLIKTRGQQVTLRCSPKSGHDTVSWYQQALGQGPQFIFQYYEEEERQRGNFPDRFSGHQFPNYSSELNVNALLLGDSALYLCASSLAAVSGNTIYFGEGSWLTVV.

This clone showed up just a few times. The chain recombines TRBV19 with TRBJ1-5; TRBD1 is a possible D gene (5 bases). CDR1 is LNHDA and CDR2 is SQIVND in the germline V gene (reference sequence). Trimming left V 4 bases short and J 0 bases short, with 16 bases between. The CDR3 has 17 amino acids. CDR3 sequence reads: CASSTSSATASNQPQHF. As DNA, the CDR3 is TGTGCCAGTAGTACATCCTCCGCGACAGCTAGCAATCAGCCCCAGCATTTT. Variable domain in full (rest from reference TRBV19 and TRBJ1-5): DGGITQSPKYLFRKEGQNVTLSCEQNLNHDAMYWYRQDPGQGLRLIYYSQIVNDFQKGDIAEGYSVSREKKESFPLTVTSAQKNPTAFYLCASSTSSATASNQPQHFGDGTRLSIL.

The genes are TRBV15 and TRBJ1-6, with 7 bases fitting TRBD1. The trim removed 4 bases at V and 4 bases at J, leaving 13 bases unmatched. The CDR3 covers 18 residues. Germline V lookup: CDR1 LNHNV, CDR2 YYDKDF (reference sequence). DNA of the CDR3: TGTGCCACCAGCAAAATAGCCGGGACAGCCTATTATAATTCACCCCTCCACTTT. This codes for CATSKIAGTAYYNSPLHF.

The chain has TRBV6-5 and TRBJ1-2, with TRBD1 identical over 12 bases. Germline assignment: CDR1 MNHEY and CDR2 SVGAGI. The CDR3 is made up of 13 amino acids. The J segment lost 7 bases and the V segment lost 6 bases, leaving 3 bases of the junction unmatched. The CDR3 spells CASRGQGASGYTF. The CDR3 nucleotides are TGTGCCAGCAGGGGACAGGGGGCGTCTGGCTACACCTTC.

This chain links TRBV12-3 or TRBV12-4 with TRBJ2-3; TRBD1 is a possible D gene (5 bases). The CDR3 is 13 amino acids. Trimming stripped 6 bases from V and 0 bases from J, with 7 bases between. CDR3 residues: CASRRQSTDTQYF. The CDR3 DNA sequence: TGTGCCAGCAGGCGACAGAGCACAGATACGCAGTATTTT.

V usage is TRBV9 and J usage is TRBJ2-7, with 15 bases identical to TRBD2. There are 16 residues in the CDR3. Trimming cost V 2 bases and J 5 bases; bases outside gene matches: 5. The germline gives CDR1 SGDLS, CDR2 YYNGEE. The CDR3 DNA sequence: TGTGCCAGCAGCGTTGGGACTAGCGGGAGGTTCAACGAGCAGTACTTC. As protein: CASSVGTSGRFNEQYF.

This rearrangement joins TRBV12-3 or TRBV12-4 to TRBJ1-5; D unresolved. The CDR3 consists of 13 residues. Trimming left V 3 bases short and J 3 bases short, with 6 bases between. The CDR3 is CASSFTLNQPQHF. DNA for the CDR3: TGTGCCAGCAGTTTTACCCTCAATCAGCCCCAGCATTTT.

This clone was observed a few times. J is TRBJ1-2 and V is TRBV20-1, with unresolved D. V was clipped by 7 bases and J by 5 bases, with 11 bases between them. The CDR3 is 11 residues long. The germline V gene encodes CDR1 DFQATT and CDR2 SNEGSKA (reference sequence). CDR3 in amino acids: CSGVTLYGYTF. CDR3 DNA sequence: TGCAGTGGGGTGACACTTTATGGCTACACCTTC.

This clone occurred a few times. The chain links TRBV19 to TRBJ2-7, with D possibly TRBD2 on 6 matching bases. V lost 6 bases, J lost 0 bases, and 15 bases lay in between. The CDR3 has 15 amino acids. Germline-derived CDR1 and CDR2 are LNHDA and SQIVND (reference sequence). This chain's CDR3 is CASSPGTGSSYEQYF. The DNA for the CDR3 is TGTGCCAGTAGCCCTGGGACTGGGAGCTCCTACGAGCAGTACTTC.

The chain links TRBV6-5 to TRBJ1-2, with 11 positions matching TRBD1. V lost 2 bases and J lost 7; bases outside the gene matches: 6. The CDR3 totals 15 residues. Germline V gives CDR1 MNHEY, CDR2 SVGAGI. CDR3 DNA sequence: TGTGCCAGCAGTTACGGGGACAGGGGGTTCGCTGGCTACACCTTC. It specifies CASSYGDRGFAGYTF.

J is TRBJ1-1 and V is TRBV19; no clear D. Germline CDR1 reads LNHDA; CDR2 reads SQIVND (reference sequence). The length of the CDR3 is 13 residues. With 8 bases removed from V and 6 bases from J, the gap between germline ends came to 16 bases. The chain's CDR3 is CASSTGREAEAFF. The DNA for the CDR3 is TGTGCCAGTTCTACCGGGAGGGAGGCTGAAGCTTTCTTT.

The gene calls are TRBV10-2 and TRBJ2-7; the match to TRBD1 covers 7 bases. Germline V gives CDR1 WSHSY, CDR2 SAAADI. The V and J ends lost 6 bases and 7 bases, in that order; junction bases with no gene match: 6. The CDR3 covers 12 residues. CDR3 amino acids: CASRSAGGEQYF. CDR3 coding DNA: TGCGCCAGCAGGAGCGCAGGGGGAGAGCAGTACTTC.

The chain links TRBV28 to TRBJ2-7; 14 positions agree with TRBD2. The CDR3 has 15 amino acids. J was trimmed by 4 bases and V by 7 bases; bases with no gene match: 6. CDR1 and CDR2 (germline): MDHEN, SYDVKM. CDR3: CASTLGTSGSYEQYF. DNA for the CDR3: TGTGCCAGCACCCTAGGGACTAGCGGGAGTTACGAGCAGTACTTC.

The J gene is TRBJ1-3, the V gene TRBV3-1 (or the pseudogene TRBV3-2); tentatively, D is TRBD1 (5 bases). Looked up from germline, CDR1 is LGHDT and CDR2 is YNNKEL (reference sequence). V shed 1 base and J shed 2 bases, with 12 bases lying between them. This CDR3 region has 16 residues. CDR3 nucleotide sequence: TGTGCCAGCAGCCAAGGAATCCAGGGTGCTGGAAACACCATATATTTT. Translating gives CASSQGIQGAGNTIYF.

The V and J genes are TRBV28 and TRBJ2-7; D is perhaps TRBD2 (6 bases). Germline-derived CDR1 and CDR2 are MDHEN and SYDVKM. This CDR3 has 13 amino acids. Trimming stripped 9 bases from V and 5 bases from J, with 17 bases between. CDR3 coding DNA: TGTGCCAGTGGGACTCTCATAATGGACGAGCAGTACTTC. Translating gives CASGTLIMDEQYF.

The chain is built from TRBV6-1 and TRBJ1-2; TRBD1 matches at 9 bases. This CDR3 is built from 15 residues. Germline CDR1 is MNHNS and CDR2 is SASEGT. J lost 6 bases, V lost 1 base, and 6 bases had no gene match. This CDR3 reads CASSEGARTGDGYTF. The CDR3 DNA reads as TGTGCCAGCAGTGAAGGGGCTCGGACAGGGGATGGCTACACCTTC.

Concerning this clone itself: Other DNA sequences in the same sample also yield this CDR3. The V and J genes are TRBV7-9 and TRBJ1-1, with TRBD1 as a possible D gene (5 bases). CDR3 length: 13 amino acids. The germline V gene encodes CDR1 SEHNR and CDR2 FQNEAQ (reference sequence). V lost 1 base to trimming and J lost 4 bases, with 7 bases between them. CDR3 in amino acids: CASSLGGGTEAFF. The CDR3 nucleotides are TGTGCCAGCAGCTTAGGGGGCGGCACTGAAGCTTTCTTT.

The gene calls are TRBV4-1 and TRBJ2-7, with D perhaps given as TRBD1 or TRBD2 (6 bases each). Trimming removed 1 base at V and 6 bases at J, with 22 bases between. The CDR3 has 17 amino acids. CDR1 is MGHRA and CDR2 is YSYEKL in the germline V gene. As DNA, the CDR3 is TGCGCCAGCAGCCAAGTTGGAGGGGGGACCGTCAAGTTCGAGCAGTACTTC. Protein sequence: CASSQVGGGTVKFEQYF.

The chain is built from TRBV29-1 and TRBJ2-1; D not certain. The CDR3 extends over 14 amino acids. V gave up 3 bases and J gave up 0 bases, with 9 bases separating them. Germline V lookup: CDR1 SQVTM, CDR2 ANQGSEA. In DNA, the CDR3 is TGCAGCGTTGAGAAGGGTTTCTCCTACAATGAGCAGTTCTTC. Translating gives CSVEKGFSYNEQFF.

This chain uses TRBV5-1 with TRBJ2-5, with D unclear. In germline, CDR1 is SGHRS, CDR2 YFSETQ. The CDR3 sequence is 13 residues long. The V gene lost 2 bases and the J gene lost 5 bases, with 10 bases spanning the gap. CDR3 sequence: CASSFSRAETQYF. The DNA for the CDR3 is TGCGCCAGCAGCTTCTCCCGGGCGGAGACCCAGTACTTC.

J is TRBJ1-4 and V is TRBV30; unclear D gene. Germline CDR1 and CDR2: GTSNPN and SVGIG (reference sequence). The CDR3 consists of 16 residues. Trimming took 0 bases from V and 4 from J, leaving 15 bases between them. The CDR3 here is CAWSVPGLVYNEKLFF. The DNA for the CDR3 is TGTGCCTGGAGTGTCCCGGGCCTAGTTTATAATGAAAAACTGTTTTTT.

V and J are TRBV6-1 and TRBJ1-5; D is possibly TRBD1 (6 bases). Trimming pared 3 bases from V and 6 bases from J, leaving 12 bases between. Germline V gene sequence: CDR1 MNHNS, CDR2 SASEGT. CDR3 length equals 14 residues. In nucleotides, the CDR3 is TGTGCCAGCAGTGAGAAAGGGGGAATTCAGCCCCAGCATTTT. This translates into CASSEKGGIQPQHF.

The chain is built from TRBV28 and TRBJ2-7; a possible D gene is TRBD2 (5 bases). CDR1 and CDR2 (germline): MDHEN, SYDVKM. CDR3 length: 15 residues. Trimming removed 6 bases at V and 3 bases at J, with 18 bases between. The CDR3 DNA sequence: TGTGCCAGCAGCTCTGTCGGAGGTAGGCGCTACGAGCAGTACTTC. This sequence encodes CASSSVGGRRYEQYF.

This chain uses TRBV6-5 with TRBJ2-7; 10 bases line up with TRBD1. V dropped 6 bases and J dropped 3; count of bases not matched to a gene: 8. The CDR3 is 15 residues long. Germline assignment: CDR1 MNHEY and CDR2 SVGAGI. The CDR3 bases are TGTGCCAGCAGGGAGGGACAGGGGCCCTTCTACGAGCAGTACTTC. Translating it yields CASREGQGPFYEQYF.